This T cell receptor beta chain was sequenced for a study of cytomegalovirus exposure and HLA in healthy donors. As to this clone: What it binds is not known.

Germline V lookup: CDR1 SGDLS, CDR2 YYNGEE. Between the trimmed V and J ends, which lost 0 bases and 4 bases, there was a span of 10 bases. There are 15 residues in the CDR3. The study's findings and limits: Immune exposure was documented only through CMV serostatus. Cytomegalovirus association was listed for around 170 TCR beta chains. HLA allele associations emerged for roughly 17,000 TCR beta sequences in a later analysis, at 0.05 false discovery rate.

The PCR had 60 Vbeta and 13 Jbeta primers. TCRdb keeps only in-frame clones here, not all; method: immunoSEQ multiplex PCR. The data show about 140,000 clones, with about 80% seen just once and more than 1.5% held by the top ten. The clonotype comes from a woman in her thirties or forties in good health and CMV-seronegative. Sequences were obtained from PBMCs. This chain joins TRBV9 and TRBJ2-2; no definite D call. The CDR3 here is CASSVATIGTGELFF. CDR3 sequence (DNA): TGTGCCAGCAGCGTAGCTACTATTGGCACCGGGGAGCTGTTTTTT.